These 7 T cell receptor beta chains were sequenced from one sample in a study of shared clonotypes between healthy human individuals. Naive CD8 populations comprised CD45RO-negative cells positively selected for CCR7, excluding terminally differentiated effector memory CD45RA+ cells. Using immunoSEQ multiplex PCR, the repertoire was profiled, and TCRdb retains in-frame clones only, with some absent. This sample has some 2.1 million clones, with roughly 93% found just once. Sequencing was performed on naive CD8+ T cells from PBMCs. The origin of the receptors is a man younger than 35 in good health. Some clones in this sample may be carry-over from other donors' samples.

Regarding this clone: This CDR3 is also generated by other DNA sequences in the sample. This rearrangement joins TRBV27 to TRBJ2-5; D might be TRBD2 (6 bases). The CDR3 totals 14 residues. Germline loops: CDR1 MNHEY, CDR2 SMNVEV (reference sequence). The V end was cut by 2 bases, the J end by 2 bases, with 9 bases between. The CDR3 DNA reads as TGTGCCAGCAGTTTAGTAGGAGGGCAAGAGACCCAGTACTTC. It translates to CASSLVGGQETQYF.

Worth noting for this clone: Mismatch with germline at one junction end may stem from a read error. This chain uses TRBV4-1 with TRBJ2-7; tentative D call: TRBD2 (5 bases). The CDR3 is 15 amino acids. From germline, CDR1 is MGHRA and CDR2 YSYEKL. The CDR3 sequence is CASSEDVSGDYEQYF. In DNA form, the CDR3 reads TGCGCCAGCAGCGAAGACGTTTCCGGGGACTACGAGCAGTACTTC.

The table lists this clone with a few counts. The same CDR3 can be traced to other DNA sequences in this sample. The chain links TRBV4-1 to TRBJ2-1, with D unclear. The CDR3 consists of 14 residues. The germline V gene encodes CDR1 MGHRA and CDR2 YSYEKL. Deletions cut 0 bases from V and 2 bases from J, with 5 bases between. CDR3: CASSQDTTYNEQFF. CDR3 nucleotides: TGCGCCAGCAGCCAAGACACAACCTACAATGAGCAGTTCTTC.

This sequence joins TRBV28 and TRBJ2-7, with 14 bases that match TRBD2. Germline CDR1 MDHEN, CDR2 SYDVKM. V lost 3 bases, J lost 5 bases, and 3 bases stayed unmatched. This CDR3 spans 15 amino acids. The CDR3 sequence is CASSFPGLAGDEQYF. The CDR3 DNA sequence: TGTGCCAGCAGTTTTCCGGGACTAGCGGGAGACGAGCAGTACTTC.

V is TRBV5-1 and J is TRBJ1-2, with D possibly matching TRBD1 (6 bases). Trimming left V 4 bases short and J 4 bases short, with 11 bases between. Germline V lookup: CDR1 SGHRS, CDR2 YFSETQ. CDR3 length: 13 residues. In nucleotides, the CDR3 is TGCGCCAGCAGCGGGGGGCCTGGCTATGGCTACACCTTC. Translation: CASSGGPGYGYTF.

As concerns this clone: Other DNA sequences from this sample encode an identical CDR3 as well. The V call is TRBV4-1, the J call TRBJ2-7; 9 bases are shared with TRBD1. J gave up 4 bases and V 1 base, and 5 bases lay outside the gene matches. CDR1 and CDR2 (germline): MGHRA, YSYEKL. There are 15 residues in the CDR3. The CDR3 is CASSQGTGGGYEQYF. The CDR3 region has the DNA TGCGCCAGCAGCCAAGGTACAGGGGGCGGATACGAGCAGTACTTC.

This clone is a singleton in its sample. The gene calls are TRBV27 and TRBJ2-1; D uncertain. This CDR3 contains 15 residues. Trimming cost V 2 bases and J 7 bases, with 15 bases left between them. Germline V gene sequence: CDR1 MNHEY, CDR2 SMNVEV (reference sequence). CDR3 loop: CASSLSRLPPNEQFF. CDR3 in DNA: TGTGCCAGCAGTTTAAGTAGACTGCCGCCAAATGAGCAGTTCTTC.